Following are 23 T cell receptor beta chains from one sample sequenced in a study of naive and memory T cell subsets. A UMI-containing oligonucleotide was joined by 3' ligation to the TCR cDNA template. Ligated cDNA underwent four rounds of PCR with nested alpha and beta constant region primers and SP2. Using its own MiXCR run on the 5' RACE reads, TCRdb lists one record per CDR3 protein. The table includes more than 45,000 distinct CDR3 sequences, approximately 4.5% detected once. Receptor source: a female donor in good health.

In its sample, this clonotype was seen many times. V and J are TRBV6-5 and TRBJ1-1, with a tentative D call TRBD1 (6 bases). The V end was cut by 0 bases, the J end by 8 bases, with 10 bases between. The CDR3 contains 13 residues. CDR1 and CDR2 from the germline V gene are MNHEY and SVGAGI. The CDR3 DNA is TGTGCCAGCAGTTACTCGGGGGCATCGGAAGCTTTCTTT. Its protein product is CASSYSGASEAFF.

There are many counts of this clonotype. The chain employs TRBV6-1 and TRBJ1-4; D uncertain. Germline CDR1 reads MNHNS; CDR2 reads SASEGT. This CDR3 comprises 12 residues. V was shortened by 2 bases and J by 5 bases, with 3 bases between the two germline ends. CDR3 protein: CASSELNEKLFF. CDR3 nucleotide sequence: TGTGCCAGCAGTGAACTGAATGAAAAACTGTTTTTT.

This clonotype was detected ten times or more. This chain connects TRBV28 to TRBJ1-1; D is unclear. Trimming shortened V by 2 bases and J by 10 bases, and 11 bases separated the two germline ends. Per germline, CDR1 MDHEN and CDR2 SYDVKM. The CDR3 extends over 12 amino acids. In DNA form, the CDR3 reads TGTGCCAGCAGTTTAGGGTTTACGAGAGCTTTCTTT. Translated: CASSLGFTRAFF.

The table lists this clonotype with many counts. The chain combines TRBV7-8 with TRBJ1-2; TRBD1 might be the D (5 bases). Germline V gene data show CDR1 as SGHVS and CDR2 as FQNEAQ. Between the trimmed V and J ends, which lost 1 base and 5 bases, there was a span of 8 bases. The CDR3 has 13 amino acids. The DNA of the CDR3 is TGTGCCAGCAGCTTAGACGGGGCGTATGGCTACACCTTC. Translation: CASSLDGAYGYTF.

The chain has TRBV20-1 and TRBJ2-7; D remains ambiguous. The V end lost 3 bases, the J end lost 0 bases, and 15 bases lay between the germline ends. The CDR3 is 15 amino acids. The germline V gene has CDR1 DFQATT and CDR2 SNEGSKA (reference sequence). CDR3 region: CSARGPTDSSYEQYF. The CDR3 DNA is TGCAGTGCTAGGGGCCCTACGGATAGCTCCTACGAGCAGTACTTC.

This clonotype was counted ten times or more. The rearrangement joins TRBV11-2 to TRBJ1-2; the D gene is possibly TRBD1 (5 bases). This CDR3 region has 15 residues. Deletions cut 6 bases from V and 6 bases from J, with 20 bases between. The V gene's germline CDR1 is SGHAT and CDR2 FQNNGV. DNA of the CDR3: TGTGCCAGCAGTTCCTTCAGGGTAGTTGGCGATGGCTACACCTTC. Its protein is CASSSFRVVGDGYTF.

This clonotype was detected ten times or more. V usage is TRBV28 and J usage is TRBJ1-5; D may be TRBD1 (6 bases). CDR3 length: 16 residues. The V end lost 9 bases, the J end lost 4 bases, and 22 bases lay between the germline ends. Germline V lookup: CDR1 MDHEN, CDR2 SYDVKM. The CDR3 DNA is TGTGCCAGTTCAAGGGACGGGGGGCTTAAAAATCAGCCCCAGCATTTT. It yields the protein CASSRDGGLKNQPQHF.

About this clonotype: Sequence at one end of the junction differs from germline and may be a read error. The genes are TRBV3-1 and TRBJ1-2; D not certain. CDR1 and CDR2 from the germline V gene are LGHDT and YNNKEL (reference sequence). The CDR3 consists of 14 residues. CDR3 DNA: TGTGCCAGCAGCCTTGGGCGAGGCACCTATGGCGACACCTTC. Residues: CASSLGRGTYGDTF.

Here the CDR3 reads CASSHTDGYGYTF. As DNA, the CDR3 is TGTGCCAGCAGCCACACCGACGGCTATGGCTACACCTTC. The V gene is TRBV4-2, the J gene TRBJ1-2, with D unclear. Trimming stripped 3 bases from V and 4 bases from J, with 9 bases between. CDR1 is LGHNA, CDR2 YNFKEQ, per germline. The CDR3 totals 13 residues.

The table lists this clonotype with a few counts. The chain carries TRBV2 and TRBJ1-3, with D possibly being TRBD1 (5 bases). The CDR3 extends over 15 amino acids. Trimming left V 7 bases short and J 1 base short, with 14 bases between. The V gene's germline CDR1 is SNHLY and CDR2 FYNNEI. CDR3 residues: CASTISGGSGNTIYF. The CDR3 coding sequence is TGTGCCAGCACTATAAGTGGGGGGTCTGGAAACACCATATATTTT.

This clonotype was picked up many times. The CDR3, as DNA: TGTGCCAGCAGCCCGCCAGAGGCCTACGAGCAGTACTTC. Translated: CASSPPEAYEQYF. The chain uses TRBV7-9 and TRBJ2-7; no reliable D call. CDR1 SEHNR and CDR2 FQNEAQ come from the germline V gene (reference sequence). Trimming took off 5 bases at V and 2 bases at J, with 10 bases between the two ends. The CDR3 runs 13 residues.

This clonotype was seen many times. The chain has TRBV19 and TRBJ2-5, with D possibly being TRBD1 (5 bases). This CDR3 is built from 15 residues. Looked up from germline, CDR1 is LNHDA and CDR2 is SQIVND (reference sequence). Trimming took off 6 bases at V and 3 bases at J, with 17 bases between the two ends. The CDR3 region has the DNA TGTGCCAGTAGGAAGCGCAGGGCAAAAGAAGAGACCCAGTACTTC. It yields the protein CASRKRRAKEETQYF.

In this sample, this clonotype turned up many times. V is TRBV20-1 and J is TRBJ2-7; 7 bases agree with TRBD2. Germline V CDR1 and CDR2: DFQATT, SNEGSKA (reference sequence). The CDR3 spans 15 residues. V shed 5 bases and J 7 bases; nucleotides not matched to a gene: 17. This chain's CDR3 is CSARPGERDPWEQYF. The CDR3 DNA is TGCAGTGCTCGACCCGGGGAGCGGGACCCTTGGGAGCAGTACTTC.

This clonotype was counted ten times or more. DNA for the CDR3: TGTGCCAGCAGCCAAGATAGGGTAGATCCCAGGTCAGCCGGGGAGCTGTTTTTT. Protein product: CASSQDRVDPRSAGELFF. The gene calls are TRBV3-1 and TRBJ2-2; D not certain. Trimming pared 0 bases from V and 6 bases from J, leaving 20 bases between. This CDR3 has 18 amino acids. Germline assignment: CDR1 LGHDT and CDR2 YNNKEL (reference sequence).

In the case of this clonotype: This clone may be a read error of a much larger clone one base away. The CDR3 nucleotides are TGTGCCAGCAAGATAGGGGACGCTAGGGCCAACGTCCTGACTTTC. Amino acid sequence: CASKIGDARANVLTF. The rearrangement joins TRBV2 to TRBJ2-6; D tentatively reads TRBD1 or TRBD2 (5 bases each). V dropped 7 bases and J dropped 5 bases, with 15 bases sitting between them. CDR1 is SNHLY, CDR2 FYNNEI, per germline. CDR3 length equals 15 residues.

This clonotype was recorded at least ten times. This rearrangement joins TRBV28 to TRBJ2-5, with D tentatively TRBD2 (5 bases). Germline CDR1 is MDHEN and CDR2 is SYDVKM. This CDR3 spans 15 amino acids. V was shortened by 6 bases and J by 2 bases, with 16 bases between the two germline ends. CDR3 sequence reads: CASSSSGSRQETQYF. For the CDR3, the DNA is TGTGCCAGCAGCTCGTCGGGGAGCCGACAAGAGACCCAGTACTTC.

The sample holds many counts of this clonotype. The chain employs TRBV5-1 and TRBJ1-5, with TRBD1 as a possible D gene (6 bases). V shed 0 bases and J shed 5 bases, with 6 bases lying between them. The V gene's germline CDR1 is SGHRS and CDR2 YFSETQ. The CDR3 has 13 amino acids. The CDR3, as DNA: TGCGCCAGCAGCTTGGGACAGGATCAGCCCCAGCATTTT. Its protein is CASSLGQDQPQHF.

This clonotype showed up many times. The V call is TRBV6-2 or TRBV6-3, the J call TRBJ2-5, with 10 positions matching TRBD2. Germline trimming cut 5 bases from V and 2 bases from J; bases unmatched to any gene: 11. The CDR3 has 17 residues. The germline CDR1 and CDR2 sequences are MNHEY and SVGEGT. In DNA, the CDR3 is TGTGCCAGCAGTCGGGGGGACTTACTAGCGGGACAAGAGACCCAGTACTTC. Its protein product is CASSRGDLLAGQETQYF.

This clonotype occurred many times. The genes are TRBV4-1 and TRBJ2-7; weak D call: TRBD2 (6 bases). Germline CDR1 and CDR2: MGHRA and YSYEKL. V was pared by 1 base and J by 4 bases, with 14 bases between. The CDR3 is 15 residues long. The CDR3 here is CASSQGGLARYEQYF. Here the CDR3 DNA reads TGCGCCAGCAGCCAAGGAGGGCTAGCGAGGTACGAGCAGTACTTC.

The sample holds many counts of this clonotype. V and J are TRBV5-1 and TRBJ2-2; TRBD1 might be the D (6 bases). In germline, CDR1 is SGHRS, CDR2 YFSETQ. Trimming shortened V by 6 bases and J by 3 bases, and 18 bases separated the two germline ends. The CDR3 length is 16 residues. CDR3 sequence: CASTLTGESYTGELFF. The CDR3 DNA reads as TGCGCCAGCACCCTGACAGGTGAATCCTACACCGGGGAGCTGTTTTTT.

This clonotype appeared many times. The genes are TRBV5-1 and TRBJ2-1; 16 nucleotides align to TRBD2. Germline V gene sequence: CDR1 SGHRS, CDR2 YFSETQ. J gave up 7 bases and V 3 bases, and 7 bases lay outside the gene matches. CDR3 length equals 17 residues. This CDR3 is CASSWGLAGGPGNEQFF. Written as DNA, the CDR3 is TGCGCCAGCAGCTGGGGACTAGCGGGAGGGCCCGGGAATGAGCAGTTCTTC.

In its sample, this clonotype was seen many times. The rearrangement joins TRBV5-4 to TRBJ2-7, with 8 nucleotides matching TRBD2. V was clipped by 4 bases and J by 3 bases; unmatched bases: 9. The CDR3 loop spans 15 amino acids. The germline CDR1 and CDR2 sequences are SGHNT and YYREEE (reference sequence). CDR3 in DNA: TGTGCCAGCAGCCCTCGCGGGGGGCTAGGCTACGAGCAGTACTTC. It is translated as CASSPRGGLGYEQYF.

The table lists this clonotype with many counts. Here the CDR3 DNA reads TGTGCCAGCATGAGGGGAATTGACTATGGCTACACCTTC. It codes for CASMRGIDYGYTF. This chain links TRBV6-1 with TRBJ1-2, with a weak D call TRBD1 (5 bases). The CDR3 runs 13 residues. Trimming took off 7 bases at V and 3 bases at J, with 12 bases between the two ends. The germline gives CDR1 MNHNS, CDR2 SASEGT.